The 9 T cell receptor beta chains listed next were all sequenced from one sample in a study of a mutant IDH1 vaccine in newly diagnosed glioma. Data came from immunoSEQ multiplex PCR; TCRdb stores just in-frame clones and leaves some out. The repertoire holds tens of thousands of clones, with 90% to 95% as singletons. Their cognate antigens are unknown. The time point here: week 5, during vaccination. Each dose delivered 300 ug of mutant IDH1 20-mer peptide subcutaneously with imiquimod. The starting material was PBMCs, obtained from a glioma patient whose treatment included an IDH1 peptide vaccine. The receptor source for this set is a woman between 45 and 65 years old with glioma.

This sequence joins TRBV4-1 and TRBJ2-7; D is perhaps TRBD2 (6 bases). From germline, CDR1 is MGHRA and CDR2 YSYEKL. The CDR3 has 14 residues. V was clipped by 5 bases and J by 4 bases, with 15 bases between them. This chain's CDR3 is CASSVRDGGYEQYF. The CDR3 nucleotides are TGCGCCAGCAGCGTCCGGGACGGGGGATACGAGCAGTACTTC.

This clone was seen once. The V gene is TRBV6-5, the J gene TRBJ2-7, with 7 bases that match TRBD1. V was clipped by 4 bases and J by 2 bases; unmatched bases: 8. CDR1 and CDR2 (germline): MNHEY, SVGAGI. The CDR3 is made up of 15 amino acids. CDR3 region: CASSSSGTDPYEQYF. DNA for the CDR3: TGTGCCAGCAGTTCCTCCGGGACAGACCCCTACGAGCAGTACTTC.

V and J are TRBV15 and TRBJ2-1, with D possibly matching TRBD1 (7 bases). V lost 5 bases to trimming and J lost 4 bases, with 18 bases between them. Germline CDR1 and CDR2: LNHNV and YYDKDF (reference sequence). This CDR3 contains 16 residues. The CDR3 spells CATSPRAGQLYNEQFF. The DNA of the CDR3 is TGTGCCACCAGCCCCAGGGCGGGACAGTTATACAATGAGCAGTTCTTC.

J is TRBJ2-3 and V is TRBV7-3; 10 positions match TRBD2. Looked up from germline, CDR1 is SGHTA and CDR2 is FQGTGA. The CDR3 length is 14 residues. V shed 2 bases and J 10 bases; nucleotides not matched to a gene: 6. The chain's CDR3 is CASSLRPSGRAQYF. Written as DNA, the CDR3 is TGTGCCAGCAGCTTACGGCCTAGCGGGAGAGCGCAGTATTTT.

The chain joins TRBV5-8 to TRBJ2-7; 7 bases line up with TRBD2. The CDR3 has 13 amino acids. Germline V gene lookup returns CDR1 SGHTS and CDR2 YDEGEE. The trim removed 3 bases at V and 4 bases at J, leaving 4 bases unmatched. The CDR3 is CASSSGEGYEQYF. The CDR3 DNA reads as TGTGCCAGCAGCTCCGGGGAGGGGTACGAGCAGTACTTC.

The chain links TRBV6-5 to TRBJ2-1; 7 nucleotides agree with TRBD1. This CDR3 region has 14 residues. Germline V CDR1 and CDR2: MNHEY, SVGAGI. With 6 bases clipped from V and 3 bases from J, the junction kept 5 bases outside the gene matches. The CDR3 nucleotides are TGTGCCAGCAGGAGAAGGGACAGCTACAATGAGCAGTTCTTC. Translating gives CASRRRDSYNEQFF.

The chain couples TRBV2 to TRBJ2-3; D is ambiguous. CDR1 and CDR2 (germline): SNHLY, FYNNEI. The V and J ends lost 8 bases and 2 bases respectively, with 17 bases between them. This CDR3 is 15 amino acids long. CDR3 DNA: TGTGCCAGCTGCCGCGAGCTGAGACCCACAGATACGCAGTATTTT. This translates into CASCRELRPTDTQYF.

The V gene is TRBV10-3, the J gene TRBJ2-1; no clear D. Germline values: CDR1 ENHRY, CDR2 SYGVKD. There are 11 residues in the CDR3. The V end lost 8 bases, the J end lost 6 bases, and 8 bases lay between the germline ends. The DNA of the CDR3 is TGTGCCATCTCCCTGGGCAATGAGCAGTTCTTC. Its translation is CAISLGNEQFF.

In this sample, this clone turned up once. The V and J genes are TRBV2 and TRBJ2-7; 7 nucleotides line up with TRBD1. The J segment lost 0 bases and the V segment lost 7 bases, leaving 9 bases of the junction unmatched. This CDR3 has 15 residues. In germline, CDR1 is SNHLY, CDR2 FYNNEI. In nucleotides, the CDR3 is TGTGCCAGCACCGATCAGGGACAGAGCTCCTACGAGCAGTACTTC. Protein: CASTDQGQSSYEQYF.